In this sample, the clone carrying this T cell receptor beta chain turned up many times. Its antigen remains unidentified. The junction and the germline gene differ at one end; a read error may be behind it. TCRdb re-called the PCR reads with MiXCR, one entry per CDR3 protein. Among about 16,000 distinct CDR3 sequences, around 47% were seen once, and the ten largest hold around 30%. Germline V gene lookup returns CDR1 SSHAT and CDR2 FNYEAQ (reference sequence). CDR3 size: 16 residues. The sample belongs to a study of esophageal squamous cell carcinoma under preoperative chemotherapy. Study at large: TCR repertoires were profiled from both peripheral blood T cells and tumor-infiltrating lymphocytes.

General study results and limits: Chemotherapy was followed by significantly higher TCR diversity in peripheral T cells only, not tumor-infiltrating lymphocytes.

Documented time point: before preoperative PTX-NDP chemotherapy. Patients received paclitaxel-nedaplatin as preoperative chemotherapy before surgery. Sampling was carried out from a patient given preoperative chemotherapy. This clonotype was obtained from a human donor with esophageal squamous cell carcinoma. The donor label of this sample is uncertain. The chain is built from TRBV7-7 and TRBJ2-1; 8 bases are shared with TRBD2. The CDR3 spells CASSLALPGGPSEQFF. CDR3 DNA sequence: TGTGCTAGCAGCTTAGCGTTGCCGGGAGGGCCCAGTGAGCAGTTCTTC.